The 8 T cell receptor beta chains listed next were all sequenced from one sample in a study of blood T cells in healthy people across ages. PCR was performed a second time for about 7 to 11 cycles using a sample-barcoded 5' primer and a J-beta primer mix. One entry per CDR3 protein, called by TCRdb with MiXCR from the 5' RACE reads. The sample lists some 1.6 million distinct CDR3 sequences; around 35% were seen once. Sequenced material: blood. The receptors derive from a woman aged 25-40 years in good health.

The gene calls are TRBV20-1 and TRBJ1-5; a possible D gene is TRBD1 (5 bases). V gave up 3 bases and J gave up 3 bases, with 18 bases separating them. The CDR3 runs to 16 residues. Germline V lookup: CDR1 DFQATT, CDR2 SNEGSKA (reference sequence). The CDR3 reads CSARTGLGLINQPQHF. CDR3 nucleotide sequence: TGCAGTGCTAGGACCGGGCTGGGACTGATCAATCAGCCCCAGCATTTT.

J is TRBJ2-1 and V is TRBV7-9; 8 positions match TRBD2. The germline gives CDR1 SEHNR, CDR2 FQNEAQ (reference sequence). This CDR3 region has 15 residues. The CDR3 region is CTTLAAGVGYNEQFF. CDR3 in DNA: TGTACCACCCTAGCAGCGGGAGTCGGGTACAATGAGCAGTTCTTC.

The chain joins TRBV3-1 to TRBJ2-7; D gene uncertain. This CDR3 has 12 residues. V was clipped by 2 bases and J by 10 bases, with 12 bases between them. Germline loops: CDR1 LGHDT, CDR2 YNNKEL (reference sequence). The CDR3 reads CASSQHPGIQYF. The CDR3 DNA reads TGTGCCAGCAGCCAACACCCTGGAATCCAGTACTTC.

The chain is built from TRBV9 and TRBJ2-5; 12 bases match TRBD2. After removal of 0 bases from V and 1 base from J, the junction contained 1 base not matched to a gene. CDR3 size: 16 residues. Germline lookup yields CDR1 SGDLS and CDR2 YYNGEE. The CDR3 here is CASSVGLAGVQETQYF. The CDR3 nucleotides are TGTGCCAGCAGCGTAGGACTAGCGGGAGTCCAAGAGACCCAGTACTTC.

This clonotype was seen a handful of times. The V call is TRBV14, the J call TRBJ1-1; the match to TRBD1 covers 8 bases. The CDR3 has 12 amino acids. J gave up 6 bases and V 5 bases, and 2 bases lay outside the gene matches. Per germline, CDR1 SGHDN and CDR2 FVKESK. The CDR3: CASSVDRAEAFF. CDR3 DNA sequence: TGTGCCAGCAGCGTGGACAGGGCTGAAGCTTTCTTT.

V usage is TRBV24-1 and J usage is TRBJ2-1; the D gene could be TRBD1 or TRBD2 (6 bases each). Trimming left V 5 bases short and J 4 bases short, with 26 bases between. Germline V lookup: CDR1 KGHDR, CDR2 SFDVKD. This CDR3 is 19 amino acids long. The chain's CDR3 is CATSARQGHSEGGYNEQFF. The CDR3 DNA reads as TGTGCCACCAGTGCAAGACAAGGCCACAGCGAGGGGGGATACAATGAGCAGTTCTTC.

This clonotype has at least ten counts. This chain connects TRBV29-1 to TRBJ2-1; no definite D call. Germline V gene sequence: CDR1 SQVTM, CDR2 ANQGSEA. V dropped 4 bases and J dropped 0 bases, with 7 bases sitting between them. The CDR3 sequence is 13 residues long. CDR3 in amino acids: CSVAQSSYNEQFF. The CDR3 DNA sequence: TGCAGCGTTGCACAGAGCTCCTACAATGAGCAGTTCTTC.

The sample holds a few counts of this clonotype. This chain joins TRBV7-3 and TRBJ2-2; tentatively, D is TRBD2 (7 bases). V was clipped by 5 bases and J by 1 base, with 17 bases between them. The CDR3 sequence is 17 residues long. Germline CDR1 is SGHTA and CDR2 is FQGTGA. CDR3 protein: CASSPPGGGGNTGELFF. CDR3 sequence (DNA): TGTGCCAGCAGCCCACCGGGGGGCGGGGGGAACACCGGGGAGCTGTTTTTT.